One and the same sample provided the 2 T cell receptor beta chains below, sequenced in a study of radiation and T cells in renal cell carcinoma. This sample's time point: blood 4 weeks post-SBRT, at nephrectomy. Stated treatment: 15 Gy SBRT to primary tumor, nephrectomy 4 weeks later. The data were produced by immunoSEQ multiplex PCR, yet TCRdb's version contains in-frame clones alone and is incomplete. The sample records around 30,000 clones, approximately 84% being singletons. This specimen was blood, taken from a patient whose treatment included radiotherapy and nephrectomy. Source of these receptors: a man in his 60s with renal cell carcinoma.

V usage is TRBV14 and J usage is TRBJ2-1; D may be TRBD2 (6 bases). Trimming removed 3 bases from V and 4 bases from J, with 19 bases in between. Germline V gene lookup returns CDR1 SGHDN and CDR2 FVKESK. The CDR3 spans 17 residues. The CDR3 nucleotides are TGTGCCAGCAGCCAGGGGATCCGGGATGGGAGGTACAATGAGCAGTTCTTC. This codes for CASSQGIRDGRYNEQFF.

The genes are TRBV4-1 and TRBJ2-6; D could derive from TRBD1 or TRBD2 (6 bases each). In germline, CDR1 is MGHRA, CDR2 YSYEKL. The CDR3 has 17 amino acids. V was clipped by 3 bases and J by 2 bases, with 14 bases between them. The CDR3 is CASSHEGGSAGANVLTF. The CDR3 bases are TGCGCCAGCAGCCATGAGGGGGGCAGTGCTGGGGCCAACGTCCTGACTTTC.